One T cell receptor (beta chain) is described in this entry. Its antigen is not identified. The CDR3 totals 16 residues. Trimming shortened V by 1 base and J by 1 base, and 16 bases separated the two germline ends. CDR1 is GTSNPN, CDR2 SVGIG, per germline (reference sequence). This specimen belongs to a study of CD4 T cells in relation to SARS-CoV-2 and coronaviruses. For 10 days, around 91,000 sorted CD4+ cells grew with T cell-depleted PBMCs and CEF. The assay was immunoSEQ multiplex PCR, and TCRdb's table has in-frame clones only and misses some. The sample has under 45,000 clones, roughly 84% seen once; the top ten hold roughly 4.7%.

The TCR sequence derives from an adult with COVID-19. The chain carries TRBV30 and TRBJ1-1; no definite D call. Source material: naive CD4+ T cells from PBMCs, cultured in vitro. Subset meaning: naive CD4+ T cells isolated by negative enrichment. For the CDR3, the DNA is TGTGCCTGGAGTGCCCCCCCACAGAGCAAGAACACTGAAGCTTTCTTT. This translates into CAWSAPPQSKNTEAFF. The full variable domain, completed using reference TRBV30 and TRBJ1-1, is SQTIHQWPATLVQPVGSPLSLECTVEGTSNPNLYWYRQAAGRGLQLLFYSVGIGQISSEVPQNLSASRPQDRQFILSSKKLLLSDSGFYLCAWSAPPQSKNTEAFFGQGTRLTVV.